Below, one T cell receptor beta chain is given with its context. Its specificity is not known. The V gene's germline CDR1 is SEHNR and CDR2 FQNEAQ (reference sequence). The CDR3 has 14 residues. Between the trimmed V and J ends, which lost 2 bases and 4 bases, there was a span of 11 bases. These data belong to a study of pediatric ulcerative colitis. Points from the study as a whole: Compared with controls, ulcerative colitis showed greater blood-rectum clone sharing. Rectal pinch biopsies may have included blood-derived T cells, especially in patients with overt colitis.

The method was immunoSEQ multiplex PCR; TCRdb's version includes in-frame clones alone and lacks a portion of them. In the table there are about 40,000 clones, 60% to 85% of which are singletons. The rectum was sampled with one to two pinch biopsies at colonoscopy. Sequencing was carried out using gut tissue. The chain recombines TRBV7-9 with TRBJ1-2, with unresolved D. This clonotype was sampled from a boy aged 5-17 years with severe ulcerative colitis. In DNA form, the CDR3 reads TGTGCCAGCAGCTTACAGGCAGATGGCTATGGCTACACCTTC. It encodes CASSLQADGYGYTF.